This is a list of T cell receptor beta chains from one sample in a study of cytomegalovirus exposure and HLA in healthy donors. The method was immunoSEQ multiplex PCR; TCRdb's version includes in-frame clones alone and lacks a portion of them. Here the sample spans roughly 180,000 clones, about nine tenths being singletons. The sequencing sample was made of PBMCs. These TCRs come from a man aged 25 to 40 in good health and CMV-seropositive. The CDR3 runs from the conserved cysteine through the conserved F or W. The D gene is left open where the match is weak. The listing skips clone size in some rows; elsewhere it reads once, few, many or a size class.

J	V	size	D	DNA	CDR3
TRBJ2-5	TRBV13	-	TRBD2	TGTGCCAGCAGCCTTCGACTAGCGGGGGAGACCCAGTACTTC	CASSLRLAGETQYF
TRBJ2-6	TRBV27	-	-	TGTGCCAGCAACTCTGGGGCCAACGTCCTGACTTTC	CASNSGANVLTF
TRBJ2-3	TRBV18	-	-	TGTGCCAGCTCAGACCCCGGGACGCGGGGAGATACGCAGTATTTT	CASSDPGTRGDTQYF
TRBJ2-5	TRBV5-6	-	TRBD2	TGTGCCAGCAGCTACGGGACTAGCGGGAGCCAAGAGACCCAGTACTTC	CASSYGTSGSQETQYF
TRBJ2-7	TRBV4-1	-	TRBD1	TGCGCCAGCAGCCAAGACAGGGGGTGGTCTTACGAGCAGTACTTC	CASSQDRGWSYEQYF
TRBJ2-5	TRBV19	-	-	TGTGCCAGTAGTGGATACCAACAAGAGACCCAGTACTTC	CASSGYQQETQYF
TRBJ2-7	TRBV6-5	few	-	TGTGCCAGCAGCACGGGCGGCTTCGAGCAGTACTTC	CASSTGGFEQYF
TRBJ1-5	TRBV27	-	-	TGTGCCAGCAGCCCTTTTAGCGGGGTTAGCAATCAGCCCCAGCATTTT	CASSPFSGVSNQPQHF
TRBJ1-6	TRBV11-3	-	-	TGTGCCAGCAGCCTACCCCCCTATAATTCACCCCTCCACTTT	CASSLPPYNSPLHF
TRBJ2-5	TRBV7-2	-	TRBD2	TGTGCCAGCAGCTTTGGACTAGCTGAGGAGACCCAGTACTTC	CASSFGLAEETQYF
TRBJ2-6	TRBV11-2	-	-	TGTGCCAGCAGCGGACTACGCGGCTCTGGGGCCAACGTCCTGACTTTC	CASSGLRGSGANVLTF
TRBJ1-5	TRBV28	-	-	TGTGCCAGCAGTACTAGCAATCAGCCCCAGCATTTT	CASSTSNQPQHF
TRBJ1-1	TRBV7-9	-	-	TGTGCCAGCAGCTTAACAGGAGTGAACACTGAAGCTTTCTTT	CASSLTGVNTEAFF
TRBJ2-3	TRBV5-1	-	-	TGCGCCAGCAGCCCGGCGGCGGGGGCGACGGATACGCAGTATTTT	CASSPAAGATDTQYF
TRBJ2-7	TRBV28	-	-	TGTGCCAGCAGTATATCCTCGGGGTACGAGCAGTACTTC	CASSISSGYEQYF
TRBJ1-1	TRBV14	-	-	TGTGCCGGACACCTGAACACTGAAGCTTTCTTT	CAGHLNTEAFF
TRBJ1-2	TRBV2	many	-	TGTGCCAGCACTCAGGATCTGGGAGGCTACACCTTC	CASTQDLGGYTF
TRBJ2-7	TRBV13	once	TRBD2	TGTGCCAGCAGCTTAGAACTAGCGGCCTACGAGCAGTACTTC	CASSLELAAYEQYF
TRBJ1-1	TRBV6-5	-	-	TGTGCCAGCAGTTACTCGATCGGGACTGGGACTGAAGCTTTCTTT	CASSYSIGTGTEAFF
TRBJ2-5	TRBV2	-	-	TGTGCCAGCAGTGAGGGGGCGGGAGACATCCAAGAGACCCAGTACTTC	CASSEGAGDIQETQYF
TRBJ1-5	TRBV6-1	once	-	TGTGCCAGCAGTGAAGCAAGGACTTCATTTCAGCCCCAGCATTTT	CASSEARTSFQPQHF
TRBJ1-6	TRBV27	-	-	TGTGCCAGCAGTCTCCAGGGATTCTCCTATAATTCACCCCTCCACTTT	CASSLQGFSYNSPLHF
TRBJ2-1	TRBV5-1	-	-	TGCGCCAGCAGCCCGGGACGGGCGGGGTCCTACAATGAGCAGTTCTTC	CASSPGRAGSYNEQFF
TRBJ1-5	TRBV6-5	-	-	TGTGCCAGCAGTGCGGGACGCAATCAGCCCCAGCATTTT	CASSAGRNQPQHF
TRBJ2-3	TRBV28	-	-	TGTGCCAGCAGAACGGGTGGTGGGGGGCGAGATACGCAGTATTTT	CASRTGGGGRDTQYF
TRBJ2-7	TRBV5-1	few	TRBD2	TGCGCCAGCAGCGTACAGCGGGGGGCCTACGAGCAGTACTTC	CASSVQRGAYEQYF
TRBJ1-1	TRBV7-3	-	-	TGTGCCAGCAGCTTAACCAGGGTCGGCACTGAAGCTTTCTTT	CASSLTRVGTEAFF
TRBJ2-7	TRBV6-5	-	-	TGTGCCAGCAGTTACTCAATAGACTACGAGCAGTACTTC	CASSYSIDYEQYF
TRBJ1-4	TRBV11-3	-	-	TGTGCCAGCAGCTCTGGGGGGACACAAGATGAAAAACTGTTTTTT	CASSSGGTQDEKLFF
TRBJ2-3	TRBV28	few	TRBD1	TGTGCCAGCAGTTCCCTAACAGGGGCAACAGATACGCAGTATTTT	CASSSLTGATDTQYF
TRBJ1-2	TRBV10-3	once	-	TGTGCCATCAGCCCCCGGGGGCACGGCTACACCTTC	CAISPRGHGYTF
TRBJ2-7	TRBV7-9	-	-	TGTGCCAGCAGCTTAGAACTAAACGAGCAGTACTTC	CASSLELNEQYF
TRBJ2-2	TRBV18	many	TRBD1	TGTGCCAGCTCACCGACAGGGACGAACACCGGGGAGCTGTTTTTT	CASSPTGTNTGELFF
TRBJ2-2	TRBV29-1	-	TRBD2	TGCAGCGTTGTGCGGGGGGGGCAAACCGGGGAGCTGTTTTTT	CSVVRGGQTGELFF
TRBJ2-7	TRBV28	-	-	TGTGCCAGCAGTTTAAGTTTCGGTGGACAACCAGGTATCTACGAGCAGTACTTC	CASSLSFGGQPGIYEQYF
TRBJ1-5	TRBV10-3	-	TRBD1	TGTGCCATCAGTATTGGACAGGGTATTCAGCCCCAGCATTTT	CAISIGQGIQPQHF
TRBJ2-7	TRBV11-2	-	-	TGTGCCAGCAGCCCGCTCGGGGGCTACGAGCAGTACTTC	CASSPLGGYEQYF
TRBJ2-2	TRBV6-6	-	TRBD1	TGTGCCAGCAGCCCGGACAGGGGGCCCGGCGGGGAGCTGTTTTTT	CASSPDRGPGGELFF
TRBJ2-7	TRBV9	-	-	TGTGCCAGCAGCCTTGGTATGCGAGCCGAGCAGTACTTC	CASSLGMRAEQYF
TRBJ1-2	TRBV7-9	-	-	TGTGCCAGCAGCCCGTCGGAGACCAGCTACACCTTC	CASSPSETSYTF
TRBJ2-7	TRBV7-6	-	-	TGTGCCAGCAGCCCGCAGGACAGTTTCTCCTACGAGCAGTACTTC	CASSPQDSFSYEQYF
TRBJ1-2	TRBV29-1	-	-	TGCAGCGTTGAAGAAATTGGTTACACAAGTGGCTACACCTTC	CSVEEIGYTSGYTF
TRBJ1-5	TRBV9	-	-	TGTGCCAGCAGCGTAGGGACAGGCAATCAGCCCCAGCATTTT	CASSVGTGNQPQHF
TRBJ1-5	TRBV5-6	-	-	TGTGCCAGCAGCTGGGGACGGAGAAGCAATCAGCCCCAGCATTTT	CASSWGRRSNQPQHF
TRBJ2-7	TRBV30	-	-	TGTGCCTGGAGTGTACTATTGGGCAGGACTATCTACGAGCAGTACTTC	CAWSVLLGRTIYEQYF
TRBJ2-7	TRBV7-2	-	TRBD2	TGTGCCAGCAGCCCTAGCGGGAGGGCCCGCGGGGAGCAGTACTTC	CASSPSGRARGEQYF
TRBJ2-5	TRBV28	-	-	TGTGCCAGCAGTTTAGTGGAGGGAGAGACCCAGTACTTC	CASSLVEGETQYF
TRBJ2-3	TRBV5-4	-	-	TGTGCCAGCAGCCGGACCCTAGATACGCAGTATTTT	CASSRTLDTQYF
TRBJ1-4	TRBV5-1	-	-	TGCGCCAGCAGCCCCGAAACAGGAGGCGAAAAACTGTTTTTT	CASSPETGGEKLFF
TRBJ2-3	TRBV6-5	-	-	TGTGCCAGCGGGACCTATATTTCGGATACGCAGTATTTT	CASGTYISDTQYF
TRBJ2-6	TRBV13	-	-	TGTGCCAGCAGCGTCCTGTTCTCTGGGGCCAACGTCCTGACTTTC	CASSVLFSGANVLTF
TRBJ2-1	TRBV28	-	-	TGTGCCAGCTTAGGGACTCTTAGCTCCTACAATGAGCAGTTCTTC	CASLGTLSSYNEQFF
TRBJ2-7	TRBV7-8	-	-	TGTGCCAGCAGCTTATCCACAGGGTCCTACGAGCAGTACTTC	CASSLSTGSYEQYF
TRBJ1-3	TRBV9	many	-	TGTGCCAGCAGCGTAGCTCGAGACCTCGGAAACACCATATATTTT	CASSVARDLGNTIYF
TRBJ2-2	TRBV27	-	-	TGTGCCAGCAGCTATTCGACAGGGAACACCGGGGAGCTGTTTTTT	CASSYSTGNTGELFF
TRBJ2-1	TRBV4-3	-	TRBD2	TGCGCCAGCAGCCAGGGTAGCGGGGGAGGATCCTACAATGAGCAGTTCTTC	CASSQGSGGGSYNEQFF
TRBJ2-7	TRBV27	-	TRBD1	TGTGCCAGCAGACGGACAGGGTTCTACGAGCAGTACTTC	CASRRTGFYEQYF
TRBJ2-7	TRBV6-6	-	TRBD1	TGTGCCAGCAGTTACGACAGGGGGGTAGGAGAGCAGTACTTC	CASSYDRGVGEQYF
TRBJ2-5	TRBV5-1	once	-	TGCGCCAGCAGCTTATTAGGTGGGGGCCAAGAGACCCAGTACTTC	CASSLLGGGQETQYF
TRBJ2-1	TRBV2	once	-	TGTGCCAGCAGTGAAAGGGGTGTACTGTTCTTC	CASSERGVLFF